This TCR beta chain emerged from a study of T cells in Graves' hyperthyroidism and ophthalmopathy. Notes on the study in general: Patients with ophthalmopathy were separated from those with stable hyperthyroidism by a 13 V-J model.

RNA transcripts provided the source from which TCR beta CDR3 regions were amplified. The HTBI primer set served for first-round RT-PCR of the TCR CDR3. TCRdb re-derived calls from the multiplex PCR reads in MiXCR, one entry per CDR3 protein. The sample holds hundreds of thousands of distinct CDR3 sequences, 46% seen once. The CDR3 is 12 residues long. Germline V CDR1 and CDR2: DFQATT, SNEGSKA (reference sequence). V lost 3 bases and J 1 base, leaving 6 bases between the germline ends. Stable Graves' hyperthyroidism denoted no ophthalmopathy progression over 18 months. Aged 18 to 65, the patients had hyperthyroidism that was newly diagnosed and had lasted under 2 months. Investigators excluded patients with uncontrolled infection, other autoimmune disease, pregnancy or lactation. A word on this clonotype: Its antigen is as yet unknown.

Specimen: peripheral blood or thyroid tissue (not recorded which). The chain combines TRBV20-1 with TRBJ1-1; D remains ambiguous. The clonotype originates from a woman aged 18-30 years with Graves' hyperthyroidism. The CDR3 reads CSASEGNTEAFF. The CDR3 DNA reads TGCAGTGCTAGCGAAGGGAACACTGAAGCTTTCTTT.